Sequencing of this T cell receptor (beta chain) was carried out in a study of post-analysis software for immune sequencing data. V dropped 5 bases and J dropped 4 bases, with 12 bases sitting between them. Germline CDR1 reads SQVTM; CDR2 reads ANQGSEA. This CDR3 spans 12 amino acids. Study-level findings and limits: Relative to controls, patients had about 5 TRBV segments at higher frequency, with TRBV5-6, TRBV5-1 and TRBV20-1 among these.

This clonotype was detected only a few times. Its antigen is undetermined. Included in the TCR beta cDNA libraries were unique molecular identifiers. TCRdb ran MiXCR on the PCR reads and lists one entry per CDR3 protein. The sample has hundreds of thousands of distinct CDR3 sequences; 44% are singletons. The sample was blood. The origin of this receptor is a girl aged 10-17 years with multiple sclerosis. J is TRBJ2-7 and V is TRBV29-1; no reliable D call. The CDR3 DNA sequence: TGCAGCGTTTCTACACTGGATTACGAGCAGTACTTC. Translating it yields CSVSTLDYEQYF.